This TCR beta chain was sequenced in a study of blood T cell repertoires in COVID-19. The protocol was immunoSEQ multiplex PCR, while the TCRdb copy is restricted to in-frame clones and leaves out a portion. The data hold about 75,000 clones, with more than 75% observed a single time. Trimming removed 1 base from V and 0 bases from J; junction bases left unmatched: 9. Germline loops: CDR1 SGHNT, CDR2 YENEEA. This CDR3 is built from 18 residues. This chain uses TRBV11-3 with TRBJ2-3, with 8 bases matching TRBD2. The sequence derives from a human donor in a cohort sampled during active COVID-19. The material sequenced was peripheral blood. The CDR3: CASSLGVAGPSSTDTQYF. The DNA of the CDR3 is TGTGCCAGCAGCTTAGGGGTAGCGGGGCCATCTAGCACAGATACGCAGTATTTT.